The sequence of this T cell receptor beta chain was determined in a study of vaccination effects on CD4 cells after COVID-19. Data came from immunoSEQ multiplex PCR; TCRdb stores just in-frame clones and leaves some out. The table includes tens of thousands of clones, around 69% detected once. CD4+ T cells specific for antigen were expanded with viral peptide pools by the ViraFEST assay before sequencing. Investigators separated out CD4+ T cells once more than nine days of culture had passed. Each vaccine recipient was nucleocapsid antibody negative and had no prior SARS-CoV-2 infection. In the cultures, half the medium was exchanged for IL-2 medium on days 3 and 7. This clone was picked up a small number of times. As yet, its antigen is unknown. Notes on the study in general: Missing from the study were early post-infection timepoints, and its convalescent patients were few. At late timepoints after vaccination, vaccine- and infection-induced clones shrank markedly. Within healthy vaccinees, only 1 of 255 vaccine-induced clones displayed cross-reactivity with common cold coronaviruses.

The sequence derives from a human donor who received a COVID-19 vaccine. The input for sequencing was CD4+ T cells from PBMCs cultured with HCoV-NL63 spike peptides, taken before COVID-19 vaccination.

DNA of the CDR3: TGTGCCAGCAGCTTATCATACAGGGGATCCCGGGGGATCACTGAAGCTTTCTTT. It codes for CASSLSYRGSRGITEAFF. V is TRBV7-2 and J is TRBJ1-1, with 7 bases that match TRBD1. Germline V gives CDR1 SGHTA, CDR2 FQGNSA. CDR3 size: 18 residues. V lost 2 bases and J lost 4; bases outside the gene matches: 16.